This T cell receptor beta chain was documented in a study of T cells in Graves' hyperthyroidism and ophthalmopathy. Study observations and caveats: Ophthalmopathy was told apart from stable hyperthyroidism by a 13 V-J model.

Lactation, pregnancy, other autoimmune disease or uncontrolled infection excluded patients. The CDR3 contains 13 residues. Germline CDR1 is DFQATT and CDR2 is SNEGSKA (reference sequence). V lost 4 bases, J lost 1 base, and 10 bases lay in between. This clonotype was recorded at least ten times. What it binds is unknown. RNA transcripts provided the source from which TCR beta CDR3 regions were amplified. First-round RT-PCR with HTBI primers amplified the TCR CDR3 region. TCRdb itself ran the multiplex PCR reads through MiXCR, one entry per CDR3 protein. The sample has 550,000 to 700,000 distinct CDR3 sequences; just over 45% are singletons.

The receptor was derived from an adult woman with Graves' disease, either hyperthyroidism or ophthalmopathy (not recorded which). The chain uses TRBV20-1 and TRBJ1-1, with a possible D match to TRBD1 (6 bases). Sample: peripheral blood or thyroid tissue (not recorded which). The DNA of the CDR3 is TGCAGTGCTATTCCGGACAGGAACACTGAAGCTTTCTTT. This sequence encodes CSAIPDRNTEAFF.